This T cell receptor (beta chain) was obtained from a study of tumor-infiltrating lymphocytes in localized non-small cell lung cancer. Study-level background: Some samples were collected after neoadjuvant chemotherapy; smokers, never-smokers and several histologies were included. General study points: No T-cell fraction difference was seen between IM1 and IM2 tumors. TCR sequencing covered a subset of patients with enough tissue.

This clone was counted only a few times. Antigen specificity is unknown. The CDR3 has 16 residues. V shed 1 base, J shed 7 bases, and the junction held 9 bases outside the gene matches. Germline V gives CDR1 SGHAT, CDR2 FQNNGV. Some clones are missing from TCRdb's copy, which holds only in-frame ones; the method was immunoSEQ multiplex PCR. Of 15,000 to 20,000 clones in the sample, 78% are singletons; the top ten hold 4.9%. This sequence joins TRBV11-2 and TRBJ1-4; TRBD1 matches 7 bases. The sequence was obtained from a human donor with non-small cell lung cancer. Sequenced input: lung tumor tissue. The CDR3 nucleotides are TGTGCCAGCAGCTTAGGTGCCAGGGGGTTTGGTGAAAAACTGTTTTTT. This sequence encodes CASSLGARGFGEKLFF. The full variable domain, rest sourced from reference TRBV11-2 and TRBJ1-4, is EAGVAQSPRYKIIEKRQSVAFWCNPISGHATLYWYQQILGQGPKLLIQFQNNGVVDDSQLPKDRFSAERLKGVDSTLKIQPAKLEDSAVYLCASSLGARGFGEKLFFGSGTQLSVL.